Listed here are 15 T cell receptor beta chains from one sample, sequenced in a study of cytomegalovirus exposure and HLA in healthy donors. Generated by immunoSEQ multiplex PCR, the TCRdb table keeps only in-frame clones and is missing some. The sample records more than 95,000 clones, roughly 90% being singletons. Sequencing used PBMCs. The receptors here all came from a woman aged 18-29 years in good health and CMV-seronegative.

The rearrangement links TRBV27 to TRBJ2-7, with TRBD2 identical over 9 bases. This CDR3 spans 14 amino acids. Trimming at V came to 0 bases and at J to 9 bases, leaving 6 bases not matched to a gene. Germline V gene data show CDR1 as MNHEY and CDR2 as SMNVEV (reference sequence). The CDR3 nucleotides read TGTGCCAGCAGTTTATCGGCTAGCGGGGAGAGGCAGTACTTC. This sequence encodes CASSLSASGERQYF.

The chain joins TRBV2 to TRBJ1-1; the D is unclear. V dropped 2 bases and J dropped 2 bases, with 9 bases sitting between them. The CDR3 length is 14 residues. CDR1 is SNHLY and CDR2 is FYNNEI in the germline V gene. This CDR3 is CASSEQVPNTEAFF. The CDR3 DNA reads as TGTGCCAGCAGTGAACAGGTCCCTAACACTGAAGCTTTCTTT.

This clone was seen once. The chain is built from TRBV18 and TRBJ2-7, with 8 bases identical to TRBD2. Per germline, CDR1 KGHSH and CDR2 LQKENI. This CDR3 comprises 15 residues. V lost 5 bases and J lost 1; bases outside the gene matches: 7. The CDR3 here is CASSLSGGLSYEQYF. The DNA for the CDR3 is TGTGCCAGCTCATTAAGCGGGGGATTGTCCTACGAGCAGTACTTC. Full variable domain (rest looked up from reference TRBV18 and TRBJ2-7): NAGVMQNPRHLVRRRGQEARLRCSPMKGHSHVYWYRQLPEEGLKFMVYLQKENIIDESGMPKERFSAEFPKEGPSILRIQQVVRGDSAAYFCASSLSGGLSYEQYFGPGTRLTVT.

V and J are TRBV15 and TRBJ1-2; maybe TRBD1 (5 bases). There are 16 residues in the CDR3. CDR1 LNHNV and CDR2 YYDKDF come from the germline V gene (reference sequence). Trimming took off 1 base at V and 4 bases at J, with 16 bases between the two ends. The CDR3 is CATSRAPADSPYGYTF. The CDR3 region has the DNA TGTGCCACCAGCAGAGCCCCTGCAGACAGTCCCTATGGCTACACCTTC.

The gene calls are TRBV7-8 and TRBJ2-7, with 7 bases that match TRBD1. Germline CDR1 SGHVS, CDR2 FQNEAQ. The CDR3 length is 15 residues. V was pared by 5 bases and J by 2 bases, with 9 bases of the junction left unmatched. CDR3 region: CASSRTGQLAYEQYF. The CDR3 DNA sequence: TGTGCCAGCAGCCGAACGGGACAGCTAGCCTACGAGCAGTACTTC. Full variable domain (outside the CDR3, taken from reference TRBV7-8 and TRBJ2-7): GAGVSQSPRYKVAKRGQDVALRCDPISGHVSLFWYQQALGQGPEFLTYFQNEAQLDKSGLPSDRFFAERPEGSVSTLKIQRTQQEDSAVYLCASSRTGQLAYEQYFGPGTRLTVT.

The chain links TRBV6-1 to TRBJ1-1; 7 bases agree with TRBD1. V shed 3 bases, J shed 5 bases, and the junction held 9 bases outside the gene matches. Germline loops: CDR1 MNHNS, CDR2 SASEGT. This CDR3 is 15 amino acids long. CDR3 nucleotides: TGTGCCAGCAGTGATTTGTACAGGGGCATAACTGAAGCTTTCTTT. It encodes CASSDLYRGITEAFF.

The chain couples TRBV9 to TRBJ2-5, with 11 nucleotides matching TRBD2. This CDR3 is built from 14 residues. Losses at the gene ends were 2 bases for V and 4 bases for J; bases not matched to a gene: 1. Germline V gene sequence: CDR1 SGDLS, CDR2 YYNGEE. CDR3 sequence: CASSVTSGGETQYF. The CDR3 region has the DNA TGTGCCAGCAGCGTCACTAGCGGGGGAGAGACCCAGTACTTC.

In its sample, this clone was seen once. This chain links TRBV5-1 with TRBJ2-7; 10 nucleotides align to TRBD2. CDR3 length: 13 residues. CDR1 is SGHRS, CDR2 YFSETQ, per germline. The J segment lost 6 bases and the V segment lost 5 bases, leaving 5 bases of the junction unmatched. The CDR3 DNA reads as TGCGCCAGCAGGCGACTAGCGGGTTTCGAGCAGTACTTC. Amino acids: CASRRLAGFEQYF.

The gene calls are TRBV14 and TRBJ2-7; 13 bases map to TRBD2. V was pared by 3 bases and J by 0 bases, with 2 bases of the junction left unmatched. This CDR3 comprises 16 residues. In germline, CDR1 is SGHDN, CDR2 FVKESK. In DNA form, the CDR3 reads TGTGCCAGCAGCCATCGACTAGCGGGAGGCTCCTACGAGCAGTACTTC. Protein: CASSHRLAGGSYEQYF.

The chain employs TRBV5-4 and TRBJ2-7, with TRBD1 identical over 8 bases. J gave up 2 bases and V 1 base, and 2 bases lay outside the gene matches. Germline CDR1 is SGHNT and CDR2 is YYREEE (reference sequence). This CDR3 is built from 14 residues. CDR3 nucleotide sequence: TGTGCCAGCAGCTTGTCGGACAGGGCCTACGAGCAGTACTTC. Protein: CASSLSDRAYEQYF.

The DNA for the CDR3 is TGTGCCTGGAGTGTAGGGCTAGCCGTCGAGACCCAGTACTTC. This encodes CAWSVGLAVETQYF. This chain links TRBV30 with TRBJ2-5; D might be TRBD2 (5 bases). Per the germline V gene, CDR1 is GTSNPN and CDR2 is SVGIG (reference sequence). This CDR3 comprises 14 residues. V lost 0 bases, J lost 5 bases, and 13 bases lay in between.

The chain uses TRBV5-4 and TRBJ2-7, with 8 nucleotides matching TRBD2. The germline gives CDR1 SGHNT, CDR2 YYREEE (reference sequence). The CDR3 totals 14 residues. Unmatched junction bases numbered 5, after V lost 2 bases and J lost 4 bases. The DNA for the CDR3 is TGTGCCAGCAGCTTTCGAGCGGGGGAGTACGAGCAGTACTTC. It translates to CASSFRAGEYEQYF.

The CDR3 nucleotides read TGCGCCAGCAGTCCGGGACTAGCCTACGAGCAGTACTTC. It is translated as CASSPGLAYEQYF. The chain has TRBV10-1 and TRBJ2-7, with 8 bases identical to TRBD2. V was pared by 5 bases and J by 2 bases, with 2 bases of the junction left unmatched. The CDR3 is 13 residues long. The germline CDR1 and CDR2 sequences are WNHNN and SYGVQD (reference sequence).

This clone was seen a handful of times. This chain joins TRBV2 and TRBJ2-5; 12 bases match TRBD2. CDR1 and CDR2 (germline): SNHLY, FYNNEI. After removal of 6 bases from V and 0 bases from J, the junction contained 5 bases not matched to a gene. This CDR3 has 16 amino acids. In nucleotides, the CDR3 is TGTGCCAGCAGCGCTAGCGGGGGGGCCAACCAAGAGACCCAGTACTTC. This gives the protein CASSASGGANQETQYF.

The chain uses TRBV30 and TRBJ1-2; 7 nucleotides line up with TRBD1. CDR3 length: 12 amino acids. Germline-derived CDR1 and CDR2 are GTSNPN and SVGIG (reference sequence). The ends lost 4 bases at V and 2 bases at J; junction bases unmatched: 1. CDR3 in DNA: TGTGCCTGGACAGGGGGGAACTATGGCTACACCTTC. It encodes CAWTGGNYGYTF.